This TCR beta chain emerged from a study of somatic mutations in cytotoxic T cells in rheumatoid arthritis. Study context: Patient blood, which was peripheral blood collected as 30 ml EDTA, was drawn right after diagnosis and before any treatment started. General observations from the study: CD8+ clonality rose with age in rheumatoid arthritis patients, not healthy controls. Per patient, the largest CD8+ clone was found to exceed 20% of CD8+ cells in about an eighth of the roughly 60 cases.

The V end was cut by 2 bases, the J end by 0 bases, with 9 bases between. Germline CDR1 reads SGDLS; CDR2 reads YYNGEE. This CDR3 comprises 15 residues. As to this clone: Its antigen is unidentified.

Authors' data handling: Concordance between patient CD8+ clones exceeding 1% and published virus-specific TCRB sequences was infrequent. The assay was immunoSEQ multiplex PCR, and TCRdb's table has in-frame clones only and misses some. V and J calls and clone size are given by that table; D and trimming were obtained from the DNA. The sample shows about 19,000 clones, roughly four fifths of them seen only once. This TCR came from an adult with rheumatoid arthritis. V is TRBV9 and J is TRBJ1-3, with D unclear. Sequenced input: CD8+ T cells sorted from blood. CDR3 nucleotide sequence: TGTGCCAGCAGCGTCACCGGGAGCTCTGGAAACACCATATATTTT. Translated: CASSVTGSSGNTIYF.